The source of this T cell receptor beta chain is a study of technical replicates of blood from a few donors (dated by TCRdb to 2016 to 2017). CDR1 and CDR2 were assigned from the germline V gene as MGHRA and YSYEKL. V is cut by 1 base and J by 3 bases, and the space between the germline ends is 4 bases. Including cysteine and phenylalanine, the CDR3 has 12 amino acids. Solely the CDR3 DNA is kept, with 36 bases framed from the first base. To prepare the library, the immunoSEQ multiplex PCR assay was applied. Drawn from immuneACCESS, this table holds only the in-frame rearrangements with V and J called that TCRdb kept. Clones are partly lost; checked studies trace under half to an unresolved V gene and leave the rest unexplained. In this sample the table shows 64,000 or so clones, around 97% of which occur a single time. Approximately 0.2% of the sample rests with the top ten. Note on this clone: The antigen this receptor binds is unknown. No clone much larger than this one lies a single base away; base qualities are absent.

Recombination joined TRBV4-1 with TRBJ2-7; confidence is insufficient to name the D gene. This receptor was identified in a human donor in good health. The sample taken for sequencing was T cells isolated from PBMCs. CDR3 protein: CASSQGVYEQYF. The DNA reads as follows: TGCGCCAGCAGCCAAGGCGTCTACGAGCAGTACTTC.